Each of the 24 T cell receptor beta chains below was sequenced from the same sample in a study of T cell responses to AZD1222 COVID-19 vaccine. Libraries were prepared by immunoSEQ multiplex PCR; TCRdb keeps only in-frame clonotypes and omits some of them. The table includes 90,000 to 150,000 clones, around 87% detected once. The source was peripheral blood, collected on day 0 of AZD1222 vaccination. These receptors were taken from an adult in good health.

The rearrangement links TRBV5-4 to TRBJ2-7; 10 bases line up with TRBD2. The V gene's germline CDR1 is SGHNT and CDR2 YYREEE (reference sequence). The CDR3 is 16 amino acids. Trimming at V came to 0 bases and at J to 3 bases, leaving 6 bases not matched to a gene. The CDR3 region has the DNA TGTGCCAGCAGCTTGGATCAGCGGGGGGGAAACTACGAGCAGTACTTC. This codes for CASSLDQRGGNYEQYF.

This clone is classed as medium-sized. The chain couples TRBV30 to TRBJ1-2; no reliable D call. Per germline, CDR1 GTSNPN and CDR2 SVGIG (reference sequence). This CDR3 is built from 14 residues. Trimming left V 0 bases short and J 2 bases short, with 10 bases between. The CDR3 spells CAWSVYNRNYGYTF. The DNA for the CDR3 is TGTGCCTGGAGTGTATACAATCGAAACTATGGCTACACCTTC. Full variable domain (remainder filled in from reference TRBV30 and TRBJ1-2): SQTIHQWPATLVQPVGSPLSLECTVEGTSNPNLYWYRQAAGRGLQLLFYSVGIGQISSEVPQNLSASRPQDRQFILSSKKLLLSDSGFYLCAWSVYNRNYGYTFGSGTRLTVV.

This chain connects TRBV4-2 to TRBJ2-3; weak D call: TRBD2 (6 bases). V was shortened by 6 bases and J by 4 bases, with 20 bases between the two germline ends. This CDR3 spans 16 amino acids. Germline V lookup: CDR1 LGHNA, CDR2 YNFKEQ. The CDR3 reads CASSPPGRTGADTQYF. DNA for the CDR3: TGTGCCAGCAGTCCTCCCGGGCGTACGGGGGCAGATACGCAGTATTTT.

The rearrangement uses TRBV6-6 and TRBJ1-5; D unclear. The CDR3 has 15 amino acids. Germline CDR1 and CDR2: MNHNY and SVGAGI (reference sequence). V dropped 6 bases and J dropped 2 bases, with 14 bases sitting between them. The CDR3 reads CASRDNSQGNQPQHF. The CDR3 bases are TGTGCCAGCAGAGACAACAGCCAGGGCAATCAGCCCCAGCATTTT.

V gene TRBV27 combines with J gene TRBJ1-1, with D perhaps TRBD1 (5 bases). CDR3 length equals 13 residues. The ends were cut back, 4 bases at V and 7 bases at J, with 13 bases in the middle. Germline CDR1 MNHEY, CDR2 SMNVEV (reference sequence). DNA of the CDR3: TGTGCCAGCAGTTATAGATGGACAAATGAAGCTTTCTTT. Translation: CASSYRWTNEAFF.

The V gene is TRBV27, the J gene TRBJ1-6; D not resolved. Trimming stripped 6 bases from V and 9 bases from J, with 15 bases between. This CDR3 spans 14 amino acids. Germline V gene lookup returns CDR1 MNHEY and CDR2 SMNVEV (reference sequence). CDR3 loop: CASSPLGRVSPLHF. CDR3 DNA sequence: TGTGCCAGCAGCCCCCTCGGGCGGGTTTCACCCCTCCACTTT.

V gene TRBV6-5 combines with J gene TRBJ2-2; D unclear. Deletions cut 8 bases from V and 0 bases from J, with 13 bases between. Germline assignment: CDR1 MNHEY and CDR2 SVGAGI. This CDR3 spans 15 amino acids. CDR3 nucleotide sequence: TGTGCCAGCCGACCGTTGACTTCGAACACCGGGGAGCTGTTTTTT. It yields the protein CASRPLTSNTGELFF.

V gene TRBV3-1 (or the pseudogene TRBV3-2) combines with J gene TRBJ1-4; D might be TRBD1 (5 bases). The CDR3 runs 16 residues. V was shortened by 0 bases and J by 3 bases, with 11 bases between the two germline ends. Germline V lookup: CDR1 LGHDT, CDR2 YNNKEL (reference sequence). CDR3 nucleotides: TGTGCCAGCAGCCAAGACTACGGGGCGGCTAATGAAAAACTGTTTTTT. It translates to CASSQDYGAANEKLFF.

This chain connects TRBV7-9 to TRBJ2-7; 7 bases agree with TRBD1. V dropped 6 bases and J dropped 7; count of bases not matched to a gene: 9. CDR3 length: 13 residues. Germline lookup yields CDR1 SEHNR and CDR2 FQNEAQ (reference sequence). The CDR3 DNA follows: TGTGCCAGCAGTCAAACAGGGGAACGGGAGCAGTACTTC. Its translation is CASSQTGEREQYF.

V gene TRBV10-3 combines with J gene TRBJ2-7, with a possible D match to TRBD1 (5 bases). The CDR3 length is 14 residues. The germline V gene encodes CDR1 ENHRY and CDR2 SYGVKD. Trimming stripped 8 bases from V and 2 bases from J, with 16 bases between. The CDR3, as DNA: TGTGCCATCGCGATGACAGTCGATACCTACGAGCAGTACTTC. Protein sequence: CAIAMTVDTYEQYF.

V and J are TRBV9 and TRBJ1-1; the match to TRBD1 covers 7 bases. The length of the CDR3 is 15 residues. Germline values: CDR1 SGDLS, CDR2 YYNGEE. V was clipped by 4 bases and J by 0 bases; unmatched bases: 6. The CDR3 nucleotides are TGTGCCAGCAGCCCCCACGGACAGGTGAACACTGAAGCTTTCTTT. It codes for CASSPHGQVNTEAFF.

The V call is TRBV5-4, the J call TRBJ2-1; TRBD1 agrees at 7 bases. This CDR3 region has 16 residues. J gave up 2 bases and V 0 bases, and 5 bases lay outside the gene matches. Germline V gene data show CDR1 as SGHNT and CDR2 as YYREEE (reference sequence). In nucleotides, the CDR3 is TGTGCCAGCAGCTTGGGTGGGCAGGGGGCCTACAATGAGCAGTTCTTC. Translated, it gives CASSLGGQGAYNEQFF.

The V and J genes are TRBV3-1 (or the pseudogene TRBV3-2) and TRBJ1-2; D is unresolved. The CDR3 consists of 13 residues. Trimming took 1 base from V and 5 from J, leaving 8 bases between them. The germline gives CDR1 LGHDT, CDR2 YNNKEL (reference sequence). The CDR3 DNA reads TGTGCCAGCAGCCAAGTACGGGGTTATGGCTACACCTTC. Its translation is CASSQVRGYGYTF.

In this sample, this clone turned up a few times. The chain joins TRBV7-9 to TRBJ1-5, with 12 bases aligning to TRBD1. In germline, CDR1 is SEHNR, CDR2 FQNEAQ (reference sequence). This CDR3 contains 18 residues. V lost 5 bases to trimming and J lost 1 base; unmatched junction nucleotides: 9. CDR3 DNA: TGTGCCAGCAGCCGCGGGACAGGGGGCGTGGGGAGCAATCAGCCCCAGCATTTT. Its protein is CASSRGTGGVGSNQPQHF.

This clone is a singleton in its sample. This chain joins TRBV3-1 (or the pseudogene TRBV3-2) and TRBJ2-7; no clear D. The germline V and J ends were trimmed by 3 bases and 1 base, with 4 bases remaining between them. The CDR3 is 12 residues long. Per germline, CDR1 LGHDT and CDR2 YNNKEL (reference sequence). CDR3 nucleotides: TGTGCCAGCAGCCACGAGTCCTACGAGCAGTACTTC. Encoded protein: CASSHESYEQYF.

The chain combines TRBV21-1 with TRBJ1-1; the D call of TRBD1 is as the table states it, not checked on the DNA. TRBV21-1 is flagged as a pseudogene. The CDR3 spans 13 residues. CDR3 sequence: CATKQGARTEAFF. The CDR3 bases are TGTGCCACCAAACAGGGGGCTAGGACTGAAGCTTTCTTT.

The sample holds one count of this clone. The chain links TRBV2 to TRBJ2-5, with 11 bases lining up with TRBD1. Losses at the gene ends were 5 bases for V and 4 bases for J; bases not matched to a gene: 3. CDR1 is SNHLY, CDR2 FYNNEI, per germline. The CDR3 extends over 14 amino acids. CDR3 in DNA: TGTGCCAGCAGTCGGGACAGGGGGGGAGAGACCCAGTACTTC. Protein sequence: CASSRDRGGETQYF. The variable domain in full, with the rest retrieved from reference TRBV2 and TRBJ2-5, is EPEVTQTPSHQVTQMGQEVILRCVPISNHLYFYWYRQILGQKVEFLVSFYNNEISEKSEIFDDQFSVERPDGSNFTLKIRSTKLEDSAMYFCASSRDRGGETQYFGPGTRLLVL.

This chain uses TRBV6-1 with TRBJ1-2, with 10 bases fitting TRBD1. Germline-derived CDR1 and CDR2 are MNHNS and SASEGT. The junction had 9 bases not matched to a gene; V was cut back by 4 bases and J by 4 bases. The CDR3 sequence is 16 residues long. Here the CDR3 DNA reads TGTGCCAGCAGTGGACAGGGGGCCTACTTGATCTATGGCTACACCTTC. This encodes CASSGQGAYLIYGYTF.

The chain employs TRBV3-1 (or the pseudogene TRBV3-2) and TRBJ1-1, with no clear D. The germline gives CDR1 LGHDT, CDR2 YNNKEL (reference sequence). V shed 1 base and J shed 1 base, with 7 bases lying between them. This CDR3 contains 14 residues. CDR3 residues: CASSQVPQNTEAFF. In DNA, the CDR3 is TGTGCCAGCAGCCAAGTCCCTCAGAACACTGAAGCTTTCTTT.

The chain has TRBV7-9 and TRBJ1-1; TRBD1 is a possible D gene (6 bases). Germline loops: CDR1 SEHNR, CDR2 FQNEAQ (reference sequence). The CDR3 is 14 residues long. Trimming took off 5 bases at V and 5 bases at J, with 15 bases between the two ends. In nucleotides, the CDR3 is TGTGCCAGCAGCCCTCCGGGGGCTGGTACTGAAGCTTTCTTT. It codes for CASSPPGAGTEAFF.

The J gene is TRBJ2-5, the V gene TRBV6-5; D is possibly TRBD1 or TRBD2 (5 bases each). Trimming removed 9 bases at V and 2 bases at J, with 16 bases between. From germline, CDR1 is MNHEY and CDR2 SVGAGI. The CDR3 has 14 residues. The CDR3 loop reads CASRGGLMQETQYF. In DNA form, the CDR3 reads TGTGCCAGTAGGGGTGGACTGATGCAAGAGACCCAGTACTTC.

The genes are TRBV2 and TRBJ2-1; a possible D gene is TRBD1 (6 bases). Trimming took off 7 bases at V and 0 bases at J, with 13 bases between the two ends. The CDR3 has 15 amino acids. CDR1 and CDR2 from the germline V gene are SNHLY and FYNNEI. This CDR3 is CASTNTGSSYNEQFF. For the CDR3, the DNA is TGTGCCAGCACCAACACAGGGAGCTCCTACAATGAGCAGTTCTTC.

The genes are TRBV18 and TRBJ2-5; possible D gene TRBD1, 6 bases. V dropped 2 bases and J dropped 3 bases, with 13 bases sitting between them. Germline CDR1 reads KGHSH; CDR2 reads LQKENI. The CDR3 totals 15 residues. The CDR3 here is CASSPVLGAEETQYF. CDR3 nucleotide sequence: TGTGCCAGCTCACCAGTTCTGGGGGCGGAAGAGACCCAGTACTTC.

The chain joins TRBV27 to TRBJ2-3; possible D gene TRBD2, 6 bases. The germline V gene encodes CDR1 MNHEY and CDR2 SMNVEV (reference sequence). The CDR3 sequence is 14 residues long. The V end lost 5 bases, the J end lost 2 bases, and 11 bases lay between the germline ends. The CDR3 sequence is CASSPPGVTDTQYF. The CDR3 region has the DNA TGTGCCAGCAGTCCCCCGGGGGTCACAGATACGCAGTATTTT.